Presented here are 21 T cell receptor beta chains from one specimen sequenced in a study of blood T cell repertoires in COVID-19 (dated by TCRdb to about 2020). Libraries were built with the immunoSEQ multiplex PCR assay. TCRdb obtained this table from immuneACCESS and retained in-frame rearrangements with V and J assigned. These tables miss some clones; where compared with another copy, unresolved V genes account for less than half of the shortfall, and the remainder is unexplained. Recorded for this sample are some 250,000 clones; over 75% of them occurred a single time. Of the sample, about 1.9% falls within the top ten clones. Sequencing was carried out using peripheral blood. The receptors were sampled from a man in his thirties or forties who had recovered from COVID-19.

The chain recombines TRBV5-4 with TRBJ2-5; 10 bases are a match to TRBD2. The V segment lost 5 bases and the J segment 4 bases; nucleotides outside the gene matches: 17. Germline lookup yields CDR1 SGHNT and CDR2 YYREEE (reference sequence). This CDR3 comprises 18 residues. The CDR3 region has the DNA TGTGCCAGCAGTCCTACCCCCTTTTTAGCGGGGGGAGGAGAGACCCAGTACTTC. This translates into CASSPTPFLAGGGETQYF.

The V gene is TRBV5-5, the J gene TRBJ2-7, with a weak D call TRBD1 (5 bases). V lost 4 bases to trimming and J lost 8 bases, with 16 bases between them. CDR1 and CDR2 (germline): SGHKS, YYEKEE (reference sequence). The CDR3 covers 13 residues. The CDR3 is CASSAATDLQQYF. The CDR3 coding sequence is TGTGCCAGCAGCGCGGCGACAGATCTCCAGCAGTACTTC.

The CDR3 DNA is TGTGCCAGCAGCCTAAACTCTGGGGCCAACGTCCTGACTTTC. Protein: CASSLNSGANVLTF. The V and J genes are TRBV11-2 and TRBJ2-6; D is unresolved. V was clipped by 5 bases and J by 0 bases, with 5 bases between them. The CDR3 is 14 residues long. Germline lookup yields CDR1 SGHAT and CDR2 FQNNGV.

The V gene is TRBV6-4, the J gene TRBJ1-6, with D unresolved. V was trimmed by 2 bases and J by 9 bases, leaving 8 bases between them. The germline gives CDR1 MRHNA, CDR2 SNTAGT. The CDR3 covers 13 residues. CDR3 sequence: CASSDLEGSPLHF. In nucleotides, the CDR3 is TGTGCCAGCAGTGACCTAGAAGGTTCACCCCTCCACTTT.

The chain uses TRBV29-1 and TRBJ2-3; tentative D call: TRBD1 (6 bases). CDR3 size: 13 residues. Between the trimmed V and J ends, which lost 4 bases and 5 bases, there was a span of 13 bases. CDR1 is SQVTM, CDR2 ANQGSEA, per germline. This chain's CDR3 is CSVAQGHGDTQYF. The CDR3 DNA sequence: TGCAGCGTTGCCCAGGGGCATGGAGATACGCAGTATTTT.

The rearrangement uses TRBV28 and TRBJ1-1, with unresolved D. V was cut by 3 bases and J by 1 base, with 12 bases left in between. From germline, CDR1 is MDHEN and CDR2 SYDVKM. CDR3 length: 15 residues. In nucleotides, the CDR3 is TGTGCCAGCAGTTTGTGGTCGCGAAGGAACACTGAAGCTTTCTTT. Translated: CASSLWSRRNTEAFF.

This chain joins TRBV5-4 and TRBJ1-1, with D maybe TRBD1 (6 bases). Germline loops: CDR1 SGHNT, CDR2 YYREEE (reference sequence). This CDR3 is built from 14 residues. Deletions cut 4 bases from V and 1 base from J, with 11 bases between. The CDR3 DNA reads TGTGCCAGCAGCGCGGGGGGGGCGAACACTGAAGCTTTCTTT. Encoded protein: CASSAGGANTEAFF.

CDR3 DNA sequence: TGTGCCAGCAGCTTAGACTACTATTACGAGCAGTACGTC. It encodes CASSLDYYYEQYV. The V gene is TRBV7-2, the J gene TRBJ2-7; D not certain. The CDR3 has 13 residues. The germline CDR1 and CDR2 sequences are SGHTA and FQGNSA. V was clipped by 1 base and J by 4 bases, with 8 bases between them.

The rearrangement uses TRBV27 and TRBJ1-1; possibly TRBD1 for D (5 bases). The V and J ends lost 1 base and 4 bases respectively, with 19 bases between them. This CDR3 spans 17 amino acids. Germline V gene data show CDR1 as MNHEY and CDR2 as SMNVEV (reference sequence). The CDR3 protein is CASSLWAGRDFSTEAFF. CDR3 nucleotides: TGTGCCAGCAGTTTATGGGCAGGGAGGGACTTTAGCACTGAAGCTTTCTTT.

CDR3 nucleotide sequence: TGTGCCAGCAGTCCCAGGGCAGTCTACGAGCAGTACGTC. Translation: CASSPRAVYEQYV. The chain couples TRBV28 to TRBJ2-7; perhaps TRBD1 as D (5 bases). The V gene's germline CDR1 is MDHEN and CDR2 SYDVKM. The CDR3 has 13 amino acids. The V end lost 5 bases, the J end lost 3 bases, and 11 bases lay between the germline ends.

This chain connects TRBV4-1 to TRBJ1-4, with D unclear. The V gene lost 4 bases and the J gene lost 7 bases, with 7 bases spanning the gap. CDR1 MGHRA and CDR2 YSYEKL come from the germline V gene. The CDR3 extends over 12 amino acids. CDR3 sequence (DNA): TGCGCCAGCAGCCGGAGAGGTGAAAAACTGTTTTTT. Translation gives CASSRRGEKLFF.

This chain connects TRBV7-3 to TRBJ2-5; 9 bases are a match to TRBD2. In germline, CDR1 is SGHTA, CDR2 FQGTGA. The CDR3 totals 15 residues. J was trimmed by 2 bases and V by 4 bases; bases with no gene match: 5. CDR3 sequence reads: CASSSRGGVQETQYF. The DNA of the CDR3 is TGTGCCAGCAGCTCGCGGGGGGGTGTTCAAGAGACCCAGTACTTC.

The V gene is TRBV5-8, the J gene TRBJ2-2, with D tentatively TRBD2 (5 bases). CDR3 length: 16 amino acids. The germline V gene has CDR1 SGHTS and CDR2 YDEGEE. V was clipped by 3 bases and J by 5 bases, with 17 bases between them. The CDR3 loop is CASSWESGPRTGELFF. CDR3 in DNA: TGTGCCAGCAGCTGGGAGTCGGGTCCTCGGACCGGGGAGCTGTTTTTT.

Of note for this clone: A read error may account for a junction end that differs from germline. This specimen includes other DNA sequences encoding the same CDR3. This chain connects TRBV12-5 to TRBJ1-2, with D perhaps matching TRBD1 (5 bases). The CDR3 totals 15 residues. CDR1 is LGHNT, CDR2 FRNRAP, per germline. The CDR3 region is CASGPLTGANYGYTF. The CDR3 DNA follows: TGTGCTAGTGGTCCTCTCACAGGTGCCAACTATGGCTATACCTTC. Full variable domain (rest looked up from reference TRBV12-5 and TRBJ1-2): DARVTQTPRHKVTEMGQEVTMRCQPILGHNTVFWYRQTMMQGLELLAYFRNRAPLDDSGMPKDRFSAEMPDATLATLKIQPSEPRDSAVYFCASGPLTGANYGYTFGSGTRLTVV.

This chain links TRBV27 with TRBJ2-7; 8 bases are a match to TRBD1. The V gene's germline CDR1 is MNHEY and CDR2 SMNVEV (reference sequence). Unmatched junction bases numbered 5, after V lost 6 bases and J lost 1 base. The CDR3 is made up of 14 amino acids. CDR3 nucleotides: TGTGCCAGCAGAATCGGACAGGGTTCCTACGAGCAGTACTTC. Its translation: CASRIGQGSYEQYF.

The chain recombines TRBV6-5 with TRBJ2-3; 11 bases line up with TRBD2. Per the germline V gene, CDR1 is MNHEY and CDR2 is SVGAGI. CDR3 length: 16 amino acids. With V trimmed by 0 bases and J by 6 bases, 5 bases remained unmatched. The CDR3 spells CASSYSVAGGQDTQYF. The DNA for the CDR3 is TGTGCCAGCAGTTACTCTGTAGCGGGGGGGCAGGATACGCAGTATTTT.

The CDR3 loop reads CASSFLNTGELFF. DNA of the CDR3: TGTGCCAGCAGTTTTCTGAACACCGGGGAGCTGTTTTTT. The chain employs TRBV28 and TRBJ2-2, with D unresolved. With 3 bases removed from V and 1 base from J, the gap between germline ends came to 3 bases. The CDR3 has 13 residues. In germline, CDR1 is MDHEN, CDR2 SYDVKM.

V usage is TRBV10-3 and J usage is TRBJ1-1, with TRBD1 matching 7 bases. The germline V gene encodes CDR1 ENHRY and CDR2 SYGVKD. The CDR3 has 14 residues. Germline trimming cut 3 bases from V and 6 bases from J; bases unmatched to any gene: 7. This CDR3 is CAISEVATGAEAFF. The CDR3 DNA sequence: TGTGCCATCAGTGAAGTAGCCACAGGGGCTGAAGCTTTCTTT.

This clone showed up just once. CDR3 residues: CASSEALRVVAEAFF. In nucleotides, the CDR3 is TGTGCCAGCAGTGAAGCGCTCAGGGTAGTCGCTGAAGCTTTCTTT. The chain combines TRBV2 with TRBJ1-1; D perhaps matches TRBD1 (5 bases). Trimming left V 0 bases short and J 6 bases short, with 14 bases between. The germline V gene encodes CDR1 SNHLY and CDR2 FYNNEI. The CDR3 is 15 residues long. The full variable domain, its missing parts supplied by reference TRBV2 and TRBJ1-1, is EPEVTQTPSHQVTQMGQEVILRCVPISNHLYFYWYRQILGQKVEFLVSFYNNEISEKSEIFDDQFSVERPDGSNFTLKIRSTKLEDSAMYFCASSEALRVVAEAFFGQGTRLTVV.

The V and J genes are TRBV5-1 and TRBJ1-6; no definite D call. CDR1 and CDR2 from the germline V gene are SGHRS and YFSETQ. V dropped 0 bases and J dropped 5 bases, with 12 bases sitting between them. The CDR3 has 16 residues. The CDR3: CASSLAWSDNNSPLHF. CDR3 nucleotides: TGCGCCAGCAGCTTGGCTTGGTCAGATAATAATTCACCCCTCCACTTT.

DNA for the CDR3: TGTGCCAGCACCCCAGGGGAAAATGAAAAACTGTTTTTT. Its translation is CASTPGENEKLFF. J is TRBJ1-4 and V is TRBV12-3 or TRBV12-4; possibly TRBD1 for D (6 bases). CDR3 length: 13 amino acids. The V and J ends lost 7 bases and 5 bases respectively, with 11 bases between them.